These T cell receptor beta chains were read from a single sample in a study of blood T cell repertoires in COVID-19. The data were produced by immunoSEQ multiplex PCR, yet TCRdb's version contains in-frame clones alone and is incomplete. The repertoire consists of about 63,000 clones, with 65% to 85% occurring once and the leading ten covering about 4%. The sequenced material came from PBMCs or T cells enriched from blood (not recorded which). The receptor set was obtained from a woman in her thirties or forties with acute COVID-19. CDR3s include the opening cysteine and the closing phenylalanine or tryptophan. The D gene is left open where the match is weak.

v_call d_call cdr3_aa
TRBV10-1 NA CASSPTGSNTEAFF
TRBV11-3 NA CASSSPTGDTQYF
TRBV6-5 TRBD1 CASSYGTDLNYGYTF
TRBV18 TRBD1 CASSPRPGGAGTDTQYF
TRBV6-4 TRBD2 CASSEASGSLNEQFF
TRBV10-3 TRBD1 CAISGQGAFAGNTIYF
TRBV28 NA CASSFGLNTGNEQFF
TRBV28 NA CASTQEASTDTQYF
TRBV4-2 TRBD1 CASSQEDRVYEQFF
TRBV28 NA CASSFGQYPTDTQYF
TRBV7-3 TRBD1 CASSTGQGAKDIQYF
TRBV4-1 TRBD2 CASSQLAGPTDTQYF
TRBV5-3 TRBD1 CARSSGHRGTGSPLHF
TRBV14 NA CASSQGLTGSGYTF
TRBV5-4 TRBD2 CASSPLGLAEETQYF
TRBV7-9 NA CASSFSLSGSTDTQYF
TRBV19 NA CASSIVSGKAGELFF
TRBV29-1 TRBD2 CSVASGSYEQYF
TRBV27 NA CASRTGGLAFSYEQYF
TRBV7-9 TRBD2 CASSSTSGGTQYF
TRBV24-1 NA CATSDLQQGRSETQYF
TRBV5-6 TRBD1 CASSNRDRGSQTQYF
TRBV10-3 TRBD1 CATYRDSLNTEAFF
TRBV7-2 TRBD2 CASSYGTSGSSGELFF
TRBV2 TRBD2 CASSELRLPSGGDTQYF
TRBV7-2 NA CASSTRTTSTDTQYF
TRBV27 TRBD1 CASSYLNPGQHNSPLHF
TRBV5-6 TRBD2 CASSLEIGGETQYF
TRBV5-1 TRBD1 CASSLGGTGGETQYF